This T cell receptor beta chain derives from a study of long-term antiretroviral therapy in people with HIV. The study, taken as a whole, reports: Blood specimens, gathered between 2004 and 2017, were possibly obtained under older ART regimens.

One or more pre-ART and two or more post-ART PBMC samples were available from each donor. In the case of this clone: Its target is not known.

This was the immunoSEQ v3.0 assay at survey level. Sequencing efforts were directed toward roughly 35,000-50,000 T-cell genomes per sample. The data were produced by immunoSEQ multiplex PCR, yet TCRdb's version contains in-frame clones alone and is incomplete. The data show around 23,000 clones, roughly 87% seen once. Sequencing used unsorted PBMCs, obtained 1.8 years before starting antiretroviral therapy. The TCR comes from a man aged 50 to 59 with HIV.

The CDR3 is CASSEWTSPHEQFF. Written as DNA, the CDR3 is TGCGCCAGCAGTGAATGGACTAGCCCGCATGAGCAGTTCTTC. This sequence joins TRBV10-1 and TRBJ2-1; 8 bases are a match to TRBD2. Germline V gene data show CDR1 as WNHNN and CDR2 as SYGVQD (reference sequence). The ends lost 3 bases at V and 8 bases at J; junction bases unmatched: 6. The CDR3 contains 14 residues.